The 19 T cell receptor beta chains listed next were all sequenced from one sample in a study of vaccination effects on CD4 cells after COVID-19. CD4+ T cells were isolated after around 9 days of culture. The cohort was immunized with two doses of either the BNT162b2 or mRNA-1273 vaccine. Their antigen targets remain unknown. Generated by immunoSEQ multiplex PCR, the TCRdb table keeps only in-frame clones and is missing some. The sample includes about 73,000 clones, less than 75% of them seen just once. The sample consisted of CD4+ T cells from PBMCs cultured without peptide, taken after COVID-19 vaccination. The receptors originated from a human donor who received a COVID-19 vaccine.

This clone came up a few times. The chain links TRBV18 to TRBJ2-7, with 8 bases identical to TRBD1. CDR3 length: 13 residues. V lost 3 bases to trimming and J lost 4 bases; unmatched junction nucleotides: 2. Germline V gene lookup returns CDR1 KGHSH and CDR2 LQKENI. This CDR3 is CASSPQGAYEQYV. The DNA for the CDR3 is TGTGCCAGCTCACCGCAGGGGGCGTACGAGCAGTACGTC.

The J gene is TRBJ1-2, the V gene TRBV9; 9 bases line up with TRBD1. The V gene end was trimmed by 4 bases and the J gene end by 2 bases; junction bases not matched to a gene: 9. Germline-derived CDR1 and CDR2 are SGDLS and YYNGEE. The CDR3 is made up of 16 amino acids. The CDR3 DNA is TGTGCCAGCAGCCCTCACCCGGGACAGGGCAACTATGGCTACACCTTC. Its translation: CASSPHPGQGNYGYTF.

The J gene is TRBJ2-3, the V gene TRBV18, with D possibly being TRBD2 (5 bases). Germline CDR1 reads KGHSH; CDR2 reads LQKENI. V was cut by 5 bases and J by 6 bases, with 12 bases left in between. The CDR3 runs to 13 residues. DNA of the CDR3: TGTGCCAGCTCAGGAGGACCCGAGGATACGCAGTATTTT. It encodes CASSGGPEDTQYF.

The CDR3 nucleotides read TGTGCCAGCAGTTCGACCTGGAGGAACACTGAAGCTTTCTTT. This sequence encodes CASSSTWRNTEAFF. The V gene is TRBV6-5, the J gene TRBJ1-1, with unresolved D. V gave up 4 bases and J gave up 1 base, with 10 bases separating them. The CDR3 has 14 amino acids. The germline V gene encodes CDR1 MNHEY and CDR2 SVGAGI.

This sequence joins TRBV7-2 and TRBJ2-7, with 10 bases matching TRBD2. The germline CDR1 and CDR2 sequences are SGHTA and FQGNSA. This CDR3 has 16 residues. V shed 1 base, J shed 2 bases, and the junction held 5 bases outside the gene matches. CDR3 loop: CASSLVSGGPTYEQYV. DNA of the CDR3: TGTGCCAGCAGCTTAGTTAGCGGGGGGCCTACCTACGAGCAGTACGTC.

A single count supports this clone. This chain links TRBV6-2 or TRBV6-3 with TRBJ1-1; unclear D gene. Germline CDR1 MNHEY, CDR2 SVGEGT. The CDR3 is made up of 11 amino acids. V was pared by 2 bases and J by 7 bases, with 5 bases between. CDR3 nucleotide sequence: TGTGCCAGCAGTTACGATAGTGAAGCTTTCTTT. It specifies CASSYDSEAFF.

This chain connects TRBV7-2 to TRBJ2-5, with TRBD2 matching 7 bases. V shed 5 bases, J shed 5 bases, and the junction held 11 bases outside the gene matches. This CDR3 has 15 residues. Germline lookup yields CDR1 SGHTA and CDR2 FQGNSA. The CDR3 region is CASSPTGERDETQYF. Written as DNA, the CDR3 is TGTGCCAGCAGCCCAACCGGTGAGCGGGATGAGACCCAGTACTTC. Full variable domain (rest looked up from reference TRBV7-2 and TRBJ2-5): GAGVSQSPSNKVTEKGKDVELRCDPISGHTALYWYRQSLGQGLEFLIYFQGNSAPDKSGLPSDRFSAERTGGSVSTLTIQRTQQEDSAVYLCASSPTGERDETQYFGPGTRLLVL.

This clone showed up just a few times. V usage is TRBV19 and J usage is TRBJ1-2; D not certain. The ends were cut back, 5 bases at V and 0 bases at J, with 10 bases in the middle. CDR3 length: 14 residues. Germline CDR1 is LNHDA and CDR2 is SQIVND (reference sequence). In DNA form, the CDR3 reads TGTGCCAGTAGTGGCCGGGAGACTAACTATGGCTACACCTTC. Translation gives CASSGRETNYGYTF.

This chain links TRBV28 with TRBJ1-3; 7 bases are shared with TRBD1. CDR3 size: 15 residues. The ends lost 6 bases at V and 1 base at J; junction bases unmatched: 6. Germline CDR1 is MDHEN and CDR2 is SYDVKM. CDR3 nucleotide sequence: TGTGCCAGCAGCCTCAGGGGGAGTTCTGGAAACACCATATATTTT. Translation gives CASSLRGSSGNTIYF.

V gene TRBV15 combines with J gene TRBJ1-1; D is ambiguous. Trimming stripped 2 bases from V and 2 bases from J, with 6 bases between. Per the germline V gene, CDR1 is LNHNV and CDR2 is YYDKDF (reference sequence). This CDR3 contains 13 residues. The CDR3 loop is CATSRLGNTEAFF. DNA for the CDR3: TGTGCCACCAGCAGACTGGGCAACACTGAAGCTTTCTTT.

The rearrangement links TRBV2 to TRBJ1-1; D is perhaps TRBD1 (5 bases). The CDR3 has 14 residues. Between the trimmed V and J ends, which lost 5 bases and 3 bases, there was a span of 13 bases. Germline loops: CDR1 SNHLY, CDR2 FYNNEI. In nucleotides, the CDR3 is TGTGCCAGCAGTATTGGGGGGGAGGACACTGAAGCTTTCTTT. Its translation is CASSIGGEDTEAFF.

The CDR3 spells CASSYQTGNTEAFF. CDR3 DNA: TGTGCCAGCAGCTATCAGACGGGCAACACTGAAGCTTTCTTT. The rearrangement uses TRBV7-2 and TRBJ1-1; D call uncertain. Germline values: CDR1 SGHTA, CDR2 FQGNSA. This CDR3 spans 14 amino acids. The V and J ends lost 4 bases and 2 bases respectively, with 11 bases between them.

The CDR3 region is CASSPGTASTYNSPLHF. In DNA form, the CDR3 reads TGTGCCAGCAGCCCCGGGACAGCCTCTACGTATAATTCACCCCTCCACTTT. V gene TRBV7-2 combines with J gene TRBJ1-6, with 7 nucleotides matching TRBD1. The V segment lost 5 bases and the J segment 4 bases; nucleotides outside the gene matches: 11. In germline, CDR1 is SGHTA, CDR2 FQGNSA. CDR3 length: 17 residues.

This clone was counted a few times. V is TRBV5-1 and J is TRBJ1-2; a possible D gene is TRBD1 (6 bases). Germline V gene lookup returns CDR1 SGHRS and CDR2 YFSETQ. The length of the CDR3 is 14 residues. The V and J ends lost 5 bases and 4 bases respectively, with 15 bases between them. This CDR3 reads CASRIATGLYGYTF. Here the CDR3 DNA reads TGCGCCAGCAGGATCGCGACAGGACTCTATGGCTACACCTTC.

This clone was detected only a few times. The CDR3 nucleotides read TGCAGCGTCGGAACAGGGGGCGTTCACTATGGCTACACCTTC. As protein: CSVGTGGVHYGYTF. The chain employs TRBV29-1 and TRBJ1-2, with 9 bases matching TRBD1. The CDR3 sequence is 14 residues long. Germline trimming cut 6 bases from V and 3 bases from J; bases unmatched to any gene: 8. Germline CDR1 SQVTM, CDR2 ANQGSEA.

V usage is TRBV11-2 and J usage is TRBJ2-3; 11 bases are a match to TRBD2. The CDR3 runs to 19 residues. With 1 base clipped from V and 2 bases from J, the junction kept 11 bases outside the gene matches. Germline V gene data show CDR1 as SGHAT and CDR2 as FQNNGV. DNA of the CDR3: TGTGCCAGCAGCTTAGTAAAAGCCAGACTAGCGGGGCACACAGATACGCAGTATTTT. Its translation: CASSLVKARLAGHTDTQYF.

The chain employs TRBV15 and TRBJ2-7, with no clear D. Germline V gene data show CDR1 as LNHNV and CDR2 as YYDKDF (reference sequence). V dropped 1 base and J dropped 1 base, with 8 bases sitting between them. This CDR3 has 14 residues. CDR3 amino acids: CATSRAIGSYEQYV. The CDR3 DNA is TGTGCCACCAGCAGAGCCATAGGATCCTACGAGCAGTACGTC.

This clone has just one count. The chain is built from TRBV12-1 and TRBJ2-7; TRBD2, the D gene given by the table, was not confirmed from the DNA. TRBV12-1 is annotated as a pseudogene. This CDR3 comprises 15 residues. CDR3 amino acids: CASSFVGGTSYEQYV. In DNA, the CDR3 is TGTGCCAGCAGCTTTGTGGGAGGGACCTCCTACGAGCAGTACGTC.

The chain couples TRBV6-5 to TRBJ1-1; 7 nucleotides line up with TRBD1. The CDR3 spans 15 residues. In germline, CDR1 is MNHEY, CDR2 SVGAGI. J was trimmed by 2 bases and V by 6 bases; bases with no gene match: 9. The CDR3 nucleotides read TGTGCCAGCAGCCCACAGGGGACGGGCAACACTGAAGCTTTCTTT. Its translation is CASSPQGTGNTEAFF.